The 21 T cell receptor beta chains below were found in one sample sequenced in a study of T cells in Graves' hyperthyroidism and ophthalmopathy (dated by TCRdb to between 2019 and 2020). The library was obtained by multiplex PCR. The run used an Illumina HiSeq 2000. The TCR beta CDR3 regions were amplified from the RNA transcripts. The TCR CDR3 was subjected to a first round of RT-PCR using the HTBI primer set and the Qiagen OneStep RT-PCR kit. Using fastp at Q25 and MiXCR, TCRdb reprocessed the public reads and kept productive beta chains. Each CDR3 protein gets just one entry, which takes the most common genes and DNA from the rows behind it. The sample contains approximately 400,000 distinct CDR3 sequences, about 14% of them found a single time. The top ten clonotypes cover about 20% of the sample. Sequencing was performed on blood. The receptors shown here come from a woman aged 25 to 45 with Graves' ophthalmopathy.

The rearrangement joins TRBV19 to TRBJ2-5; a weak D match, TRBD1 (5 bases). CDR3 length: 13 residues. Per the germline V gene, CDR1 is LNHDA and CDR2 is SQIVND (reference sequence). Trimming took off 6 bases at V and 4 bases at J, with 12 bases between the two ends. The CDR3 DNA reads as TGTGCCAGTAGGGGGCTAGATTTAGAGACCCAGTACTTC. Protein product: CASRGLDLETQYF.

A note on this clonotype: Here the CDR3 omits its conserved ending phenylalanine or tryptophan, so a read error is the likely source. V usage is TRBV20-1 and J usage is TRBJ2-3; D might be TRBD1 or TRBD2, each matching 5 bases. The V end was cut by 7 bases, the J end by 0 bases, with 11 bases between. The CDR3 covers 13 residues. CDR1 DFQATT and CDR2 SNEGSKA come from the germline V gene (reference sequence). CDR3 residues: CSVRGASTDTQYL. The CDR3 DNA reads TGCAGTGTAAGGGGAGCTAGCACAGATACGCAGTATCTC.

In this sample, this clonotype turned up many times. The V call is TRBV9, the J call TRBJ1-1, with D unresolved. V dropped 1 base and J dropped 3 bases, with 13 bases sitting between them. Germline CDR1 is SGDLS and CDR2 is YYNGEE. The CDR3 consists of 15 residues. This chain's CDR3 is CASSVKSRGDTEAFF. CDR3 sequence (DNA): TGTGCCAGCAGCGTAAAGTCCCGCGGGGACACTGAAGCTTTCTTT.

This clonotype was seen ten or more times. This CDR3 is CASSLWGTTPPGENSPLHF. CDR3 DNA sequence: TGTGCCAGCAGTTTATGGGGGACCACCCCCCCTGGTGAAAATTCACCCCTCCACTTT. The rearrangement joins TRBV28 to TRBJ1-6, with a possible D match to TRBD1 (5 bases). CDR1 and CDR2 (germline): MDHEN, SYDVKM. Trimming cost V 0 bases and J 7 bases, with 22 bases left between them. The CDR3 has 19 residues.

In this sample, this clonotype turned up many times. The chain recombines TRBV18 with TRBJ1-5; maybe TRBD1 (6 bases). CDR3 length: 15 residues. Looked up from germline, CDR1 is KGHSH and CDR2 is LQKENI. Trimming cost V 2 bases and J 7 bases, with 15 bases left between them. The CDR3 DNA reads TGTGCCAGCTCACCATGGGGGCAACAGGAGCAGCCCCAGCATTTT. Translating it yields CASSPWGQQEQPQHF.

This clonotype was seen many times. V usage is TRBV7-2 and J usage is TRBJ1-1, with TRBD1 as a possible D gene (5 bases). From germline, CDR1 is SGHTA and CDR2 FQGNSA. V dropped 1 base and J dropped 2 bases, with 11 bases sitting between them. There are 15 residues in the CDR3. The CDR3 spells CASSLVRGDNTEAFF. CDR3 DNA sequence: TGTGCCAGCAGCTTAGTTAGGGGCGATAACACTGAAGCTTTCTTT.

The sample holds many counts of this clonotype. CDR3 sequence reads: CAWSRQASYGYTF. CDR3 DNA sequence: TGTGCCTGGAGTCGACAGGCTAGCTATGGCTACACCTTC. This chain joins TRBV30 and TRBJ1-2, with a weak D call TRBD1 (6 bases). Germline assignment: CDR1 GTSNPN and CDR2 SVGIG (reference sequence). Trimming stripped 2 bases from V and 4 bases from J, with 11 bases between. The CDR3 covers 13 residues.

This chain joins TRBV30 and TRBJ2-7; perhaps TRBD1 as D (7 bases). Germline V gene sequence: CDR1 GTSNPN, CDR2 SVGIG (reference sequence). This CDR3 has 13 amino acids. Deletions cut 4 bases from V and 4 bases from J, with 14 bases between. DNA of the CDR3: TGTGCCTGGACCCAGGGGGGAAGGTACGAGCAGTACTTC. Protein sequence: CAWTQGGRYEQYF.

The CDR3: CASSQEEVGLAGAFVAYEQYF. In DNA, the CDR3 is TGTGCCAGCAGCCAAGAAGAAGTTGGACTAGCGGGAGCATTCGTGGCCTACGAGCAGTACTTC. This rearrangement joins TRBV4-2 to TRBJ2-7; 13 bases agree with TRBD2. The ends lost 0 bases at V and 2 bases at J; junction bases unmatched: 16. CDR3 size: 21 residues. Germline V gene lookup returns CDR1 LGHNA and CDR2 YNFKEQ.

This clonotype showed up many times. The V gene is TRBV18, the J gene TRBJ1-2; D ambiguous. Germline loops: CDR1 KGHSH, CDR2 LQKENI. Trimming removed 3 bases from V and 7 bases from J, with 21 bases in between. The CDR3 covers 16 residues. The DNA for the CDR3 is TGTGCCAGCTCACCTTACGCGGACCACCTGCGGGGTGGCTACACCTTC. This gives the protein CASSPYADHLRGGYTF.

This clonotype occurred many times. The V gene is TRBV11-2, the J gene TRBJ1-2; tentatively, D is TRBD1 (6 bases). CDR3 size: 14 residues. The V gene's germline CDR1 is SGHAT and CDR2 FQNNGV. V was pared by 4 bases and J by 4 bases, with 13 bases between. The chain's CDR3 is CASSSTGDTYGYTF. In DNA form, the CDR3 reads TGTGCCAGCAGCTCCACCGGGGACACCTATGGCTACACCTTC.

Ten or more counts support this clonotype. The chain has TRBV24-1 and TRBJ1-5; unclear D gene. V was shortened by 4 bases and J by 3 bases, with 9 bases between the two germline ends. The CDR3 extends over 14 amino acids. Per the germline V gene, CDR1 is KGHDR and CDR2 is SFDVKD. CDR3 region: CATSDPDNNQPQHF. Written as DNA, the CDR3 is TGTGCCACCAGTGACCCCGACAACAATCAGCCCCAGCATTTT.

The chain is built from TRBV28 and TRBJ2-2, with 15 bases aligning to TRBD2. Germline CDR1 MDHEN, CDR2 SYDVKM. The V segment lost 7 bases and the J segment 5 bases; nucleotides outside the gene matches: 5. The CDR3 consists of 16 residues. The CDR3 coding sequence is TGTGCCAGCACCAGGACTAGCGGGGGGGCAACCGGGGAGCTGTTTTTT. Its translation is CASTRTSGGATGELFF.

This clonotype was recorded many times. The chain couples TRBV3-1 to TRBJ2-3, with D perhaps matching TRBD2 (6 bases). The CDR3 has 16 amino acids. Trimming removed 1 base at V and 1 base at J, with 12 bases between. The germline V gene has CDR1 LGHDT and CDR2 YNNKEL (reference sequence). The CDR3 DNA reads as TGTGCCAGCAGCCAAGTTCGCGGGGTCCGCACAGATACGCAGTATTTT. It encodes CASSQVRGVRTDTQYF.

The table lists this clonotype with many counts. The chain uses TRBV30 and TRBJ1-2; D remains unclear. The CDR3 contains 12 residues. Looked up from germline, CDR1 is GTSNPN and CDR2 is SVGIG (reference sequence). V was clipped by 3 bases and J by 6 bases, with 11 bases between them. CDR3 region: CAWSGVFDGYTF. The CDR3 region has the DNA TGTGCCTGGAGCGGGGTGTTCGATGGCTACACCTTC.

At least ten counts were recorded for this clonotype. The rearrangement joins TRBV28 to TRBJ2-7; weak D call: TRBD1 (6 bases). The CDR3 spans 12 residues. Germline V lookup: CDR1 MDHEN, CDR2 SYDVKM. Deletions cut 5 bases from V and 4 bases from J, with 9 bases between. CDR3 residues: CASSHTGYEQYF. DNA for the CDR3: TGTGCCAGCAGTCACACAGGGTACGAGCAGTACTTC.

This clonotype was seen many times. The chain has TRBV6-2 or TRBV6-3 and TRBJ1-1; no clear D gene. The V end lost 7 bases, the J end lost 0 bases, and 21 bases lay between the germline ends. The CDR3 has 17 residues. Germline lookup yields CDR1 MNHEY and CDR2 SVGEGT. The CDR3 DNA follows: TGTGCCAGCACGTCGCTCTTCGATTCAAGGCTGAACACTGAAGCTTTCTTT. This translates into CASTSLFDSRLNTEAFF.

The CDR3 sequence is CSARDRQGVSFTDTQYF. The DNA of the CDR3 is TGCAGTGCTAGAGATCGCCAGGGGGTGTCCTTCACAGATACGCAGTATTTT. This chain links TRBV20-1 with TRBJ2-3; 7 bases match TRBD1. This CDR3 contains 17 residues. After removal of 0 bases from V and 2 bases from J, the junction contained 11 bases not matched to a gene. Germline V gene sequence: CDR1 DFQATT, CDR2 SNEGSKA (reference sequence).

The rearrangement links TRBV20-1 to TRBJ1-2; the match to TRBD1 covers 9 bases. This CDR3 comprises 14 residues. Per the germline V gene, CDR1 is DFQATT and CDR2 is SNEGSKA (reference sequence). With V trimmed by 2 bases and J by 6 bases, 7 bases remained unmatched. The CDR3 nucleotides are TGCAGTGCTAGAACTGCCGGGACAGGGAATGGCTACACCTTC. This translates into CSARTAGTGNGYTF.

This clonotype was picked up a small number of times. In nucleotides, the CDR3 is TGTGCCAGCAGTTACAGGGCAGCTATCTTTGAGCAGTACTTC. Translation gives CASSYRAAIFEQYF. The chain links TRBV6-5 to TRBJ2-7; D ambiguous. The CDR3 extends over 14 amino acids. Per germline, CDR1 MNHEY and CDR2 SVGAGI. The V gene lost 2 bases and the J gene lost 7 bases, with 15 bases spanning the gap.

This rearrangement joins TRBV6-1 to TRBJ2-1; 7 bases are a match to TRBD1. Germline V gives CDR1 MNHNS, CDR2 SASEGT. The CDR3 sequence is 16 residues long. V lost 6 bases, J lost 2 bases, and 10 bases stayed unmatched. CDR3 protein: CASSFSRDSPYNEQFF. The CDR3 nucleotides read TGTGCCAGCAGCTTCAGCCGGGACAGCCCCTACAATGAGCAGTTCTTC.